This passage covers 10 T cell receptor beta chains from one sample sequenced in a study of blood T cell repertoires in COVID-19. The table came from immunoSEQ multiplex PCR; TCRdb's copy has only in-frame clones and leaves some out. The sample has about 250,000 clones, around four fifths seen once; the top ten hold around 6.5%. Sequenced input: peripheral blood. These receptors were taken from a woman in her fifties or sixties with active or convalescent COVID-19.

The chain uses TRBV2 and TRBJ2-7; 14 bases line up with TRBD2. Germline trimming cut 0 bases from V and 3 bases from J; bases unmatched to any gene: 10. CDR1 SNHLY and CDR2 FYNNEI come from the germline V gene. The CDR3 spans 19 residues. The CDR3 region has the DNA TGTGCCAGCAGTGAAGCGAGCCCAACCGGGACTAGCGGGGGCTACGAGCAGTACGTC. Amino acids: CASSEASPTGTSGGYEQYV.

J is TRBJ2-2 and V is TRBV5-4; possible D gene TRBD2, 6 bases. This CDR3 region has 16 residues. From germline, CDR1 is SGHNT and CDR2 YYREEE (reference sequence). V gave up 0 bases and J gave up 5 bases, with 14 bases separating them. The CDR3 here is CASSLEPGLYTGELFF. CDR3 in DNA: TGTGCCAGCAGCTTGGAACCGGGACTTTATACCGGGGAGCTGTTTTTT.

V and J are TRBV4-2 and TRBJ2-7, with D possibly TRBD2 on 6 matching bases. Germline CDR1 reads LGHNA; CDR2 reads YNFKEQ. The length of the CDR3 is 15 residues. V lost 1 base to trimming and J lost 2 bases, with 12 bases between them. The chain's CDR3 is CASSQGGGIAYEQYF. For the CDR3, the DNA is TGTGCCAGCAGCCAAGGGGGCGGGATAGCCTACGAGCAGTACTTC.

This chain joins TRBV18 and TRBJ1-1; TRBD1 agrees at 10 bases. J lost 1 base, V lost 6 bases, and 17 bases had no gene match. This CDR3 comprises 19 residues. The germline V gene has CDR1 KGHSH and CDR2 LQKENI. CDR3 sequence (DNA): TGTGCCAGCTCTCGGCTAAAAGGACAGGGGGTCGTCGGGAACACTGAAGCTTTCTTT. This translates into CASSRLKGQGVVGNTEAFF. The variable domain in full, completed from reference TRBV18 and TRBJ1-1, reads NAGVMQNPRHLVRRRGQEARLRCSPMKGHSHVYWYRQLPEEGLKFMVYLQKENIIDESGMPKERFSAEFPKEGPSILRIQQVVRGDSAAYFCASSRLKGQGVVGNTEAFFGQGTRLTVV.

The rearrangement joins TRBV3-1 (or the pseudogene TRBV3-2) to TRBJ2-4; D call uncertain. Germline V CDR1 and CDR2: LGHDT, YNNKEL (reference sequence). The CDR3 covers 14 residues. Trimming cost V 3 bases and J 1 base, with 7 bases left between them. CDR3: CASSHNLAKNIQYF. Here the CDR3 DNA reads TGTGCCAGCAGCCATAATTTGGCCAAAAACATTCAGTACTTC.

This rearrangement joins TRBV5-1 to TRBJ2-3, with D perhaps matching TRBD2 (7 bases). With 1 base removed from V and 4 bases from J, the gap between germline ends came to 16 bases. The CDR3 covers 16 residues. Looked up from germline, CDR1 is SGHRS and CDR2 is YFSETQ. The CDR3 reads CASSLNGGQGPDTQYF. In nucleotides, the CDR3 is TGCGCCAGCAGCTTGAACGGGGGGCAGGGCCCAGATACGCAGTATTTT.

The CDR3 nucleotides read TGTGCCAGCAGCCAAGACAGGGGTTCTGAAAAACTGTTTTTT. This sequence encodes CASSQDRGSEKLFF. This chain uses TRBV2 with TRBJ1-4, with 8 bases lining up with TRBD1. Germline-derived CDR1 and CDR2 are SNHLY and FYNNEI. CDR3 size: 14 residues. Germline trimming cut 6 bases from V and 7 bases from J; bases unmatched to any gene: 7. The whole variable domain, remainder taken from reference TRBV2 and TRBJ1-4, is EPEVTQTPSHQVTQMGQEVILRCVPISNHLYFYWYRQILGQKVEFLVSFYNNEISEKSEIFDDQFSVERPDGSNFTLKIRSTKLEDSAMYFCASSQDRGSEKLFFGSGTQLSVL.

The CDR3 DNA follows: TGTGCCAGCGCGACAGGTCGGAACACTGAAGCTTTCTTT. It yields the protein CASATGRNTEAFF. The V gene is TRBV18, the J gene TRBJ1-1; a weak D match, TRBD1 (6 bases). Trimming removed 8 bases from V and 1 base from J, with 11 bases in between. Germline lookup yields CDR1 KGHSH and CDR2 LQKENI. This CDR3 is 13 amino acids long.

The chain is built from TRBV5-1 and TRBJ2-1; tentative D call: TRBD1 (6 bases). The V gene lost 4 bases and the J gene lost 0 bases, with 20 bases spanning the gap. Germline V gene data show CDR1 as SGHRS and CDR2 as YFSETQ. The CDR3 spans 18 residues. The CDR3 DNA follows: TGCGCCAGCAGCCTCAGGGTCAGGGGCCCGAGCTCCTACAATGAGCAGTTCTTC. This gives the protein CASSLRVRGPSSYNEQFF.

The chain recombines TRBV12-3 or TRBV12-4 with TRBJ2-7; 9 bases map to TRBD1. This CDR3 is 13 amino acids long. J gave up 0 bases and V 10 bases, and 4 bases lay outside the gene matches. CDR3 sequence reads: CATRDRASYEQYF. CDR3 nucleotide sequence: TGTGCCACCCGGGACAGGGCCTCCTACGAGCAGTACTTC.